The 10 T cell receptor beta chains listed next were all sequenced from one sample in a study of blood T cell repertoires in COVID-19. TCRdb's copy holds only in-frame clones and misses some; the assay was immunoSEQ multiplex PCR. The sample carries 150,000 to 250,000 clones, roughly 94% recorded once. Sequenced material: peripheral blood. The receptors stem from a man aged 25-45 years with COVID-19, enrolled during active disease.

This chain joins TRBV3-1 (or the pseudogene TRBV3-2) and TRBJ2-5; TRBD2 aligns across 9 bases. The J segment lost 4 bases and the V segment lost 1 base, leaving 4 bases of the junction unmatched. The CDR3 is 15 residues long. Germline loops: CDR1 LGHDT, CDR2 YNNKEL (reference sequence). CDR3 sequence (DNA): TGTGCCAGCAGCCAAGTCGCGGGGGGGCCAGAGACCCAGTACTTC. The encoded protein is CASSQVAGGPETQYF.

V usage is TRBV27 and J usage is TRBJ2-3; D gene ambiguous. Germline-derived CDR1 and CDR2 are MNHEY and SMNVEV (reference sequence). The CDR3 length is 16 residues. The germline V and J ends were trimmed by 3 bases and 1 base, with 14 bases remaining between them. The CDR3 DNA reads TGTGCCAGCAGTTTGCAAGCAGGCACTCGCACAGATACGCAGTATTTT. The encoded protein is CASSLQAGTRTDTQYF.

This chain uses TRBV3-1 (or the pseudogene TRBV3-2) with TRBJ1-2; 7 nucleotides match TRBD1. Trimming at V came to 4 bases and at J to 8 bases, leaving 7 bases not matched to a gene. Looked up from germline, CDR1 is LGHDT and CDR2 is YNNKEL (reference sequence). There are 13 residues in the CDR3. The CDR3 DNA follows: TGTGCCAGCAGCCGAAACAGGGGTTCCGGCTACACCTTC. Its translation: CASSRNRGSGYTF.

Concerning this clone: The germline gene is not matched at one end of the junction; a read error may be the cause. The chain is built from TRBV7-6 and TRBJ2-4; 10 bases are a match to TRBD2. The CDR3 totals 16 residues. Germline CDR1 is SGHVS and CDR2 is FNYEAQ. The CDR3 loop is CAISPTSGDTKNIQYF. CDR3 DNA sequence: TGTGCCATCAGCCCTACTAGCGGGGACACCAAAAACATTCAGTACTTC. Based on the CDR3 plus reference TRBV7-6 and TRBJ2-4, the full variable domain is GAGVSQSPRYKVTKRGQDVALRCDPISGHVSLYWYRQALGQGPEFLTYFNYEAQQDKSGLPNDRFSAERPEGSISTLTIQRTEQRDSAMYRCAISPTSGDTKNIQYFGAGTRLSVL.

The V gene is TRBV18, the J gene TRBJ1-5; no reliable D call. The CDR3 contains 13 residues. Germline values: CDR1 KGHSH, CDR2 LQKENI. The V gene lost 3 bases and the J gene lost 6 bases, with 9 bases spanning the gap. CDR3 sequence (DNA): TGTGCCAGCTCACCCGACCAGGCTCAGCCCCAGCATTTT. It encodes CASSPDQAQPQHF. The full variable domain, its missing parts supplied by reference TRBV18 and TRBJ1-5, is NAGVMQNPRHLVRRRGQEARLRCSPMKGHSHVYWYRQLPEEGLKFMVYLQKENIIDESGMPKERFSAEFPKEGPSILRIQQVVRGDSAAYFCASSPDQAQPQHFGDGTRLSIL.

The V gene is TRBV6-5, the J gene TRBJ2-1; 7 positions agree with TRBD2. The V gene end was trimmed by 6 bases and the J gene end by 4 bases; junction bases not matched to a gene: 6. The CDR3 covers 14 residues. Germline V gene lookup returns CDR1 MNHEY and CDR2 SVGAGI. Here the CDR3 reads CASSRDYSYNEQFF. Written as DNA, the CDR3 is TGTGCCAGCAGCAGGGACTACTCATACAATGAGCAGTTCTTC.

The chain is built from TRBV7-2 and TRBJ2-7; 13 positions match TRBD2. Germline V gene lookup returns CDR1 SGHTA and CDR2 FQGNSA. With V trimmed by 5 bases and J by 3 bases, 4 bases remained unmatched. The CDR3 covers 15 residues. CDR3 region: CASSPRTSGGYEQYF. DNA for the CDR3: TGTGCCAGCAGCCCTAGGACTAGCGGGGGCTACGAGCAGTACTTC.

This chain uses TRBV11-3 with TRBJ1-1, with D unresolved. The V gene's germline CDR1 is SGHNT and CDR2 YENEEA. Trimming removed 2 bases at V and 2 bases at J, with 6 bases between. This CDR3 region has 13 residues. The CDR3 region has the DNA TGTGCCAGCAGCTTATCAGAAAACACTGAAGCTTTCTTT. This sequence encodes CASSLSENTEAFF.

The CDR3 DNA follows: TGTGCCAGCAGCCAAACGACTTTAGGCTACACCTTC. Protein: CASSQTTLGYTF. V and J are TRBV6-6 and TRBJ1-2; D gene uncertain. The CDR3 is made up of 12 amino acids. V lost 6 bases to trimming and J lost 8 bases, with 13 bases between them. Germline V CDR1 and CDR2: MNHNY, SVGAGI (reference sequence).

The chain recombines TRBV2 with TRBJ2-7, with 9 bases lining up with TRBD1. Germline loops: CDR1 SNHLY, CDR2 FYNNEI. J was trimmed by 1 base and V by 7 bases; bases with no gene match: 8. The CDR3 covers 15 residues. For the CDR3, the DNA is TGTGCCAGCACCGGACCGGGACAGGGTTCCTACGAGCAGTACTTC. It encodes CASTGPGQGSYEQYF. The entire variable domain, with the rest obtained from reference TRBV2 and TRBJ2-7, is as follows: EPEVTQTPSHQVTQMGQEVILRCVPISNHLYFYWYRQILGQKVEFLVSFYNNEISEKSEIFDDQFSVERPDGSNFTLKIRSTKLEDSAMYFCASTGPGQGSYEQYFGPGTRLTVT.